This T cell receptor beta chain was captured in a study of T-cell memory formation after mild COVID-19. Using its own MiXCR run on the 5' RACE reads, TCRdb lists one record per CDR3 protein. This table has about 110,000 distinct CDR3 sequences, over 10% appearing once. This clonotype was counted a few times. Antigen unknown. Trimming cost V 2 bases and J 8 bases; bases outside gene matches: 6. The CDR3 extends over 15 amino acids. Germline CDR1 and CDR2: MNHEY and SVGEGT. Study findings and constraints: Contracting CD4+ clones sat mainly in CM and EM; CD8+ in EMRA. Confirmation of SARS-CoV-2 specificity was lacking for second-wave clones peaking day 37.

The sequence was collected from an adult woman who had mild COVID-19 (a few samples of this study predate the infection). Cell type and time point are not known. The sample was PBMCs or a T cell subset sorted from them (not recorded which). V and J are TRBV6-2 or TRBV6-3 and TRBJ2-1; 10 bases agree with TRBD1. The DNA of the CDR3 is TGTGCCAGCAGTTACCGGGGACAGGGGTACCATGAGCAGTTCTTC. It codes for CASSYRGQGYHEQFF.